The rows below give T cell receptor beta chains drawn from one sample of a study of Ad26.COV2.S vaccination and SARS-CoV-2 variants. TCRdb's table, derived via immunoSEQ multiplex PCR, lists solely in-frame clones and lacks some. Of around 340,000 clones in the sample, 88% were seen once. The sequenced sample was peripheral blood, obtained in a trial of Ad26.COV2.S vaccine versus placebo. These receptors all stem from a person aged 18-60 years who received the Ad26.COV2.S COVID-19 vaccine or a placebo. Each CDR3 is given with its conserved first and last residue. The D gene is left open where the match is weak. Part of the rows lack a size; the others show once, few, many or a class for expanded clones.

j_call: TRBJ1-5
d_call: .
v_call: TRBV7-3
clone_size: .
cdr3_nt: TGTGCCAGCAGCTTAACACGGGATCAGCCCCAGCATTTT
cdr3_aa: CASSLTRDQPQHF

j_call: TRBJ2-5
d_call: .
v_call: TRBV3-1/TRBV3-2
clone_size: few
cdr3_nt: TGTGCCAGCAGCCAATGGCGGCAGGCCCAGTACTTC
cdr3_aa: CASSQWRQAQYF

j_call: TRBJ2-1
d_call: TRBD2
v_call: TRBV18
clone_size: .
cdr3_nt: TGTGCCAGCTCACCTCCGGGACTAGCGATTGAGCAGTTCTTC
cdr3_aa: CASSPPGLAIEQFF

j_call: TRBJ1-1
d_call: .
v_call: TRBV11-3
clone_size: .
cdr3_nt: TGTGCCAGCAGCGATCGACCCAGGGACACTGAAGCTTTCTTT
cdr3_aa: CASSDRPRDTEAFF

j_call: TRBJ1-5
d_call: .
v_call: TRBV10-3
clone_size: .
cdr3_nt: TGTGCCATCAGCCGGCCTGGGGAAGGTCAGCCCCAGCATTTT
cdr3_aa: CAISRPGEGQPQHF

j_call: TRBJ2-2
d_call: TRBD2
v_call: TRBV10-3
clone_size: .
cdr3_nt: TGTGCCATCAGAAAAGGGCTAGCGGGGTTCGGGGAGCTGTTTTTT
cdr3_aa: CAIRKGLAGFGELFF

j_call: TRBJ1-1
d_call: .
v_call: TRBV12-3/TRBV12-4
clone_size: .
cdr3_nt: TGTGCCAGCACCCAGACGGTTGAAGCTTTCTTT
cdr3_aa: CASTQTVEAFF

j_call: TRBJ2-7
d_call: .
v_call: TRBV3-1/TRBV3-2
clone_size: .
cdr3_nt: TGTGCCAGCAGTCCAAAAGCCTACGAGCAGTACTTC
cdr3_aa: CASSPKAYEQYF

j_call: TRBJ2-5
d_call: .
v_call: TRBV21-1
clone_size: .
cdr3_nt: TGTTTGACGGCACAAGAGACCCAGTACTTC
cdr3_aa: CLTAQETQYF

j_call: TRBJ2-3
d_call: .
v_call: TRBV18
clone_size: .
cdr3_nt: TGTGCCAGCTCACCAGGGGGGCCTAGTCGGACAGATACGCAGTATTTT
cdr3_aa: CASSPGGPSRTDTQYF

j_call: TRBJ1-5
d_call: .
v_call: TRBV7-2
clone_size: .
cdr3_nt: TGTGCCAGCAGCTTAGTTGAGGGGAATCAGCCCCAGCATTTT
cdr3_aa: CASSLVEGNQPQHF

j_call: TRBJ1-1
d_call: .
v_call: TRBV19
clone_size: .
cdr3_nt: TGTGCCAGTTCCCACTCCCTCGTTGAAGCTTTCTTT
cdr3_aa: CASSHSLVEAFF

j_call: TRBJ1-6
d_call: .
v_call: TRBV9
clone_size: .
cdr3_nt: TGTGCCAGCAGCGTAGAGAAGACTAAAGGGGGGAGCTCCTATAATTCACCCCTCCACTTT
cdr3_aa: CASSVEKTKGGSSYNSPLHF

j_call: TRBJ2-3
d_call: TRBD2
v_call: TRBV5-8
clone_size: .
cdr3_nt: TGTGCCAGCAGCCCAGGGACTAGCGGGATAACAGATACGCAGTATTTT
cdr3_aa: CASSPGTSGITDTQYF

j_call: TRBJ2-7
d_call: TRBD2
v_call: TRBV4-2
clone_size: .
cdr3_nt: TGTGCCAGCAGCCCGGCGGGGGGGCAGTCCTACGAGCAGTACTTC
cdr3_aa: CASSPAGGQSYEQYF